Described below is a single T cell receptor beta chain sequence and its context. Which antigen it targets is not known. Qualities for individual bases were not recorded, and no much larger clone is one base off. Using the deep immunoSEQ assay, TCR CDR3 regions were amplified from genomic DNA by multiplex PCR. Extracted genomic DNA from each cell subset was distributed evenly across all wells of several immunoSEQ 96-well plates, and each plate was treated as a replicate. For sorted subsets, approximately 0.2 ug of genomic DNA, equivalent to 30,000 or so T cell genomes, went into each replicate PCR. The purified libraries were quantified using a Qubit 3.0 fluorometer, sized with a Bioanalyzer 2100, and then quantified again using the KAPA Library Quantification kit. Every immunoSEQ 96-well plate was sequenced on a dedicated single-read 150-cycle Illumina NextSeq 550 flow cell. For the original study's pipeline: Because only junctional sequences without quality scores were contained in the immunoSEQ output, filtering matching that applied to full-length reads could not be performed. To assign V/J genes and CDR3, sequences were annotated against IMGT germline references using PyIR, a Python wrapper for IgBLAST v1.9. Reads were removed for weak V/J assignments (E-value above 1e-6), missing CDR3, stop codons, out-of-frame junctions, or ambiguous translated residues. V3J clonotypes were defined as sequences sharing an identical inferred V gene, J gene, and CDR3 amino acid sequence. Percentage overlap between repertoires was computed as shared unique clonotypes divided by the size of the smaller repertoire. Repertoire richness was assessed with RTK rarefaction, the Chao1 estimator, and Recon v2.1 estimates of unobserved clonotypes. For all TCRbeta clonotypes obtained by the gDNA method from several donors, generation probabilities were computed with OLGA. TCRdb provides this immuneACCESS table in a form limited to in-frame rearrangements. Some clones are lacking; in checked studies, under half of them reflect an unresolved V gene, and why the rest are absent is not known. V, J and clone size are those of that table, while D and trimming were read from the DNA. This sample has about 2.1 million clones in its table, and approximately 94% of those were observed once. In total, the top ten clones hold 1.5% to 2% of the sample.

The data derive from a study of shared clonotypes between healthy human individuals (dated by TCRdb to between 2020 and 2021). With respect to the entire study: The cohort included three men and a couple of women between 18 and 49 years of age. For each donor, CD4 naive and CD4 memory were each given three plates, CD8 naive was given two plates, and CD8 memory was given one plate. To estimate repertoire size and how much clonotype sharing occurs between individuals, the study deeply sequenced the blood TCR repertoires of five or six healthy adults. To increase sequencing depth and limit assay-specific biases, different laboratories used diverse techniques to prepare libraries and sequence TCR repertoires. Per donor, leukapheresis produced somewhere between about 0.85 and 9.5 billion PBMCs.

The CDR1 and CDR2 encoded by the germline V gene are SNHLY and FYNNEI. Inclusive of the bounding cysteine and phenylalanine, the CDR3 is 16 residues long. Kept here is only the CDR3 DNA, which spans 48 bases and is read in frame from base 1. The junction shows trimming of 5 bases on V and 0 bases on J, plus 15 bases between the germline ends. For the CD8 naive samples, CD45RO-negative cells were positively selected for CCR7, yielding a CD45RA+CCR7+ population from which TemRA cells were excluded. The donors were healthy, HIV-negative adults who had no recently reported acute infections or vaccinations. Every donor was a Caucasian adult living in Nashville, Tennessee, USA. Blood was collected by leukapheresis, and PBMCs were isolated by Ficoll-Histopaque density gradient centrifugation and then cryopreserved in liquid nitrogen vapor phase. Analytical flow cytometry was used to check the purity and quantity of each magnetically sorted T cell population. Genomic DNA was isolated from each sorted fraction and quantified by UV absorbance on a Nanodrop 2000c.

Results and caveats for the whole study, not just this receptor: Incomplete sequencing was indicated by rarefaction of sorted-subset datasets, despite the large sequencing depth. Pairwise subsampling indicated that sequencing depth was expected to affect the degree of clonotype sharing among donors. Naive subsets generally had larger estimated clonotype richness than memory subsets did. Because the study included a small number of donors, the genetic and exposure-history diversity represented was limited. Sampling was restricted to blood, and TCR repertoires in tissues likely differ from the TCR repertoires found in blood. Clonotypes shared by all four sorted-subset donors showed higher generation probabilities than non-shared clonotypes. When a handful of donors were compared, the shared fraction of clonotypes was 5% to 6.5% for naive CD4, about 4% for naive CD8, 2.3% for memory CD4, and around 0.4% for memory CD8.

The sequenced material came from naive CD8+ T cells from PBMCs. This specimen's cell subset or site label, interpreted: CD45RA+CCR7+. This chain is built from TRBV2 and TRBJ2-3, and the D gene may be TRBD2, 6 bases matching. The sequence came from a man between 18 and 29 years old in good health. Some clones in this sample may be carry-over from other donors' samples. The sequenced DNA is TGTGCCAGCAGTACCGGGACTTCTTTTAGCACAGATACGCAGTATTTT. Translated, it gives CASSTGTSFSTDTQYF.